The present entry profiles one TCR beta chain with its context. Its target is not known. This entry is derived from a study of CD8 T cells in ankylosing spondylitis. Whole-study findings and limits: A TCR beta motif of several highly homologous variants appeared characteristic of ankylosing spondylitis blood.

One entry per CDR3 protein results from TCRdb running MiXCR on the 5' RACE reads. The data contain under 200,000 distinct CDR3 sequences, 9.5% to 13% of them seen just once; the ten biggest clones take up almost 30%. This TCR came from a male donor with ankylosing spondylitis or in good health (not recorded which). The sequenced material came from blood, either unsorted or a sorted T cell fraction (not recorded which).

The CDR3 sequence is CASSPDSGRADTQYF. CDR3 DNA: TGTGCCAGCAGTCCCGATAGCGGACGGGCAGATACGCAGTATTTT. The rearrangement joins TRBV6-1 to TRBJ2-3, with D maybe TRBD2 (6 bases). The CDR3 length is 15 residues. CDR1 MNHNS and CDR2 SASEGT come from the germline V gene. V was pared by 5 bases and J by 4 bases, with 16 bases between.